This TCR beta chain was sequenced during a study of OX40 agonist ivuxolimab in advanced cancers. For the wider study: Ivuxolimab, which targeted the costimulatory receptor OX40 (CD134), was an agonistic, fully human IgG2 monoclonal antibody. Intravenous ivuxolimab was administered to patients every 2 weeks at six dose levels: 0.01, 0.1, 0.3, 1.5, 3 and 10 mg/kg. Prior anti-PD-1, anti-PD-L1 or anti-CTLA-4 therapy was permitted, and checkpoint inhibitors had been received by under 50% of dose-escalation patients. The point of sequencing TCRbeta in the periphery was to test whether ivuxolimab changed TCR sequence diversity and drove clonal T-cell expansion. The paper covers the monotherapy dose-escalation part of the phase I ivuxolimab trial, which included N = 52 patients. Among the roughly 52 dose-escalation patients, approximately 20 had hepatocellular carcinoma, approximately 15 melanoma, 9 renal cell carcinoma and 9 head and neck cancer. In the dose-escalation cohort, about four fifths of patients were male, and the mean age was around 60 years with a range of roughly 20 to 80. Partial responses occurred in three dose-escalation patients, of whom one had hepatocellular carcinoma and two had cutaneous melanoma. Overall study results and their limits: Which antigens the clonally expanded peripheral T cells were specific for was not determined. After ivuxolimab, expanded clones were on average more numerous among CD8+ T cells than among CD4+ T cells. In the 0.1-3.0 mg/kg groups, partial responders were among the patients with the lowest normalized peripheral clonal expansion, particularly in CD8+ T cells. At doses of 0.1 to 3.0 mg/kg, clonal expansion of both CD4+ and CD8+ blood T cells was observed from baseline to week 6. Low levels of normalized T-cell clonal expansion were also seen in some nonresponding patients.

Genomic DNA was isolated from the sorted cells so that the TCRbeta CDR3 region could be sequenced. TCRbeta CDR3 regions were sequenced using the immunoSEQ Assay. TCRdb limited this immuneACCESS table to in-frame rearrangements with V and J called. A share of clones is missing; checked studies link under half to unresolved V genes, and the rest is unexplained. The sample table shows roughly 70,000 clones, and roughly 80% are seen once. The leading ten clones occupy about 5% of the sample. The CDR3 starts with the cysteine, ends with the phenylalanine, and has 13 residues. Only the CDR3 portion is preserved as DNA: 39 bases, with reading frame beginning at the first base. A distance of 12 bases separates the germline ends of V and J, which lose 8 bases and 3 bases respectively. CDR1 and CDR2, looked up from the germline V gene, are MGHRA and YSYEKL. This clone was seen more than once but under ten times. Its binding antigen is unknown. No base-level quality is on record; no much larger clone is a single base apart.

The trial excluded patients who had a history of autoimmune disease or who were on systemic immunosuppression. Peripheral blood for TCR sequencing was collected from all dose cohorts at baseline, on cycle 4 day 1, and on cycle 7 day 1. The samples were drawn from a first-in-human, open-label, multicenter phase I dose-escalation trial of ivuxolimab. Adults with locally advanced or metastatic melanoma, renal cell carcinoma, hepatocellular carcinoma or head and neck squamous cell carcinoma were enrolled in the trial. Before TCR sequencing, CD4+ T cells and CD8+ T cells were sorted from peripheral blood as separate populations.

This sample comprised CD4+ or CD8+ T cells sorted from blood, obtained in a trial of the OX40 agonist ivuxolimab. The V gene is TRBV4-1 and the J gene is TRBJ2-3, with TRBD2 tentatively as D gene (5 bases match). The TCR comes from an adult with an advanced solid tumor such as melanoma, head and neck, liver or kidney cancer. The CDR3 reads as follows: CASVATGTDTQYF. The DNA reads as follows: TGCGCCAGCGTAGCGACGGGGACAGATACGCAGTATTTT.